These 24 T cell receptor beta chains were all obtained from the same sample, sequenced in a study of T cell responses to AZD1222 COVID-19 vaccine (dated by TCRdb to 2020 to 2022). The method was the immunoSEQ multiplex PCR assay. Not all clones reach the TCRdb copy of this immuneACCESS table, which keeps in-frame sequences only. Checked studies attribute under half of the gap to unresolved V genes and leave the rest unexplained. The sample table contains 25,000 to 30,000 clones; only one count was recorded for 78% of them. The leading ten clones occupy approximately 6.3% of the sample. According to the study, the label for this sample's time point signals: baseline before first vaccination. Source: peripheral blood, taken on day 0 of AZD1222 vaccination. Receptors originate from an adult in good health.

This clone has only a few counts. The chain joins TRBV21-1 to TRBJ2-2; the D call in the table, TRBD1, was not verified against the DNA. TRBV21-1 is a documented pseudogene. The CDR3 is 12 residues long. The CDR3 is CASAGSTGELFF. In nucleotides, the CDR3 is TGTGCCAGTGCAGGGTCCACCGGGGAGCTGTTTTTT.

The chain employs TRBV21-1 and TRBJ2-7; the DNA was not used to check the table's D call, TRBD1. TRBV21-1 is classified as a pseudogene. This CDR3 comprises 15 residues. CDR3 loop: CASSKGRDRDHEQYV. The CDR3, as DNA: TGTGCCAGCAGCAAAGGTCGGGACAGGGACCACGAGCAGTACGTC.

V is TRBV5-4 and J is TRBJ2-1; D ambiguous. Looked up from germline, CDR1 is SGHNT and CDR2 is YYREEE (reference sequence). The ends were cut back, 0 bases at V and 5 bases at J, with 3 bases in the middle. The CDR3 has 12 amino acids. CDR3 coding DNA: TGTGCCAGCAGCTTGGACGACAATGAGCAGTTCTTC. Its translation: CASSLDDNEQFF. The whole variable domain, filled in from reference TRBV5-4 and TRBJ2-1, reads ETGVTQSPTHLIKTRGQQVTLRCSSQSGHNTVSWYQQALGQGPQFIFQYYREEENGRGNFPPRFSGLQFPNYSSELNVNALELDDSALYLCASSLDDNEQFFGPGTRLTVL.

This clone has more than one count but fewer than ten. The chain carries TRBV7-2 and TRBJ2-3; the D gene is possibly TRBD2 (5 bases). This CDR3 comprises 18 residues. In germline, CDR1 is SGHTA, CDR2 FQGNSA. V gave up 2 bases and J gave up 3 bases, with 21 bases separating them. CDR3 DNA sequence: TGTGCCAGCAGCTTAACTTACGGCGGCGGCGGGCAGACAGATACGCAGTATTTT. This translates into CASSLTYGGGGQTDTQYF.

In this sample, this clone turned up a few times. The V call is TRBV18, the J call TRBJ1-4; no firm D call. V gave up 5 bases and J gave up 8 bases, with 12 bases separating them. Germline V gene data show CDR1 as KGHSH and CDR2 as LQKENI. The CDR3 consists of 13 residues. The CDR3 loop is CASSRQDREKLFF. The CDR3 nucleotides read TGTGCCAGCTCAAGGCAGGATCGGGAAAAACTGTTTTTT.

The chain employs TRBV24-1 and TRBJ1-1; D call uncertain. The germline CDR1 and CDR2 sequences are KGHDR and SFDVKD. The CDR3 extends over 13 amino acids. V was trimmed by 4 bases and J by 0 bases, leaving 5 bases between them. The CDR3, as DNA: TGTGCCACCAGTGACTCCATGAACACTGAAGCTTTCTTT. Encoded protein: CATSDSMNTEAFF.

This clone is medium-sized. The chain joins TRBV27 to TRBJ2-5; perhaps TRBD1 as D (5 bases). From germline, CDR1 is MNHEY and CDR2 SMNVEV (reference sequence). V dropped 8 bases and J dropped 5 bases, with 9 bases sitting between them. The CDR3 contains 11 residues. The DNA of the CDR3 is TGTGCCAGCCGACAGTTCGAGACCCAGTACTTC. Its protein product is CASRQFETQYF.

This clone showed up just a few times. CDR3 in DNA: TGCAGTGCTAGTACGATCGGGTCCCGGCTCTATGGCTACACCTTC. It codes for CSASTIGSRLYGYTF. The chain joins TRBV20-1 to TRBJ1-2; D ambiguous. Germline CDR1 is DFQATT and CDR2 is SNEGSKA (reference sequence). The CDR3 runs to 15 residues. Trimming took off 3 bases at V and 4 bases at J, with 18 bases between the two ends.

CDR3 region: CASSYSVLRGESTDTQYF. For the CDR3, the DNA is TGTGCCAGCAGTTACTCCGTCTTGAGAGGAGAAAGTACAGATACGCAGTATTTT. This chain connects TRBV6-2 or TRBV6-3 to TRBJ2-3; D is unclear. CDR3 length: 18 residues. CDR1 MNHEY and CDR2 SVGEGT come from the germline V gene. V was clipped by 0 bases and J by 3 bases, with 19 bases between them.

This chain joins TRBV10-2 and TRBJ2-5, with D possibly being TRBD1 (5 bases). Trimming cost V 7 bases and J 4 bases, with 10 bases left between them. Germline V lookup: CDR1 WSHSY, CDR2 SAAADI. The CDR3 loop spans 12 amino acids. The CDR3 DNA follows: TGCGCCAGCAAGGACACGGGAGAGACCCAGTACTTC. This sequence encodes CASKDTGETQYF.

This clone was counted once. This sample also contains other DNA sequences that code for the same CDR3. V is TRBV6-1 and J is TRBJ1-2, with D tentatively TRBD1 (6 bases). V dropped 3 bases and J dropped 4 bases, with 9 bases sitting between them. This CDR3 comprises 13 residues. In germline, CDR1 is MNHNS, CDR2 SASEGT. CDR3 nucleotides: TGTGCCAGCAGTGATTCAGGGGCCTATGGCTACACCTTC. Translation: CASSDSGAYGYTF.

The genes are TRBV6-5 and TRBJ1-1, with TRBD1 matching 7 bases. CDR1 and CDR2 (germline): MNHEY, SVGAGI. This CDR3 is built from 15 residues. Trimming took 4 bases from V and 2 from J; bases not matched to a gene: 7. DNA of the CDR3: TGTGCCAGCAGTTCCCATGGGACAGTCAACACTGAAGCTTTCTTT. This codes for CASSSHGTVNTEAFF.

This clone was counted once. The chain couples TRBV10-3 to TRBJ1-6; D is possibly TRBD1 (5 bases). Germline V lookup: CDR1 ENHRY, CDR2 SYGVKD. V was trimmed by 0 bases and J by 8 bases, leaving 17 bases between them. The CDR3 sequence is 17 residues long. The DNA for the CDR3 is TGTGCCATCAGTGAGTCGAAGGGGCGAGGGGACCATTCACCCCTCCACTTT. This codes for CAISESKGRGDHSPLHF.

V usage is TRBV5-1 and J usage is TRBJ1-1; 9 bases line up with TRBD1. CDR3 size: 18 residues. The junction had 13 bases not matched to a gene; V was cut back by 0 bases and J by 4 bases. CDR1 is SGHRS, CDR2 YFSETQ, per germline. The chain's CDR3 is CASSLAVTGGWGGTEAFF. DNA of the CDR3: TGCGCCAGCAGCTTGGCAGTCACAGGGGGCTGGGGAGGCACTGAAGCTTTCTTT. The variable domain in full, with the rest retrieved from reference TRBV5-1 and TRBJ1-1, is KAGVTQTPRYLIKTRGQQVTLSCSPISGHRSVSWYQQTPGQGLQFLFEYFSETQRNKGNFPGRFSGRQFSNSRSEMNVSTLELGDSALYLCASSLAVTGGWGGTEAFFGQGTRLTVV.

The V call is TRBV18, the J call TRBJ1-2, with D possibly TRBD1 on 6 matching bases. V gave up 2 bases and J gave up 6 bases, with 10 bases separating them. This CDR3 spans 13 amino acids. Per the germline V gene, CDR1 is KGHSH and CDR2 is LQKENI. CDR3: CASSPGGWDGYTF. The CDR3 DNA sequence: TGTGCCAGCTCACCAGGGGGCTGGGATGGCTACACCTTC.

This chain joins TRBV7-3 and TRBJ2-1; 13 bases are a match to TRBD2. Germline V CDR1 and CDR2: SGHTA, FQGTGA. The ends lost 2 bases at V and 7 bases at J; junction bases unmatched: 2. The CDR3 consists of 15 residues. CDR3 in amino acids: CASSLGTSGINEQFF. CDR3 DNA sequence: TGTGCCAGCAGCTTAGGGACTAGCGGGATTAATGAGCAGTTCTTC.

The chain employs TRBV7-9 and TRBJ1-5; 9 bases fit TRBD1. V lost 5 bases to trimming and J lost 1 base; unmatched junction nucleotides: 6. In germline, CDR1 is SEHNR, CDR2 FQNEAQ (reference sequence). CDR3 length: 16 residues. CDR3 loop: CASSLGQGSSNQPQHF. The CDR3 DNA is TGTGCCAGCAGCCTTGGACAGGGGTCCAGCAATCAGCCCCAGCATTTT.

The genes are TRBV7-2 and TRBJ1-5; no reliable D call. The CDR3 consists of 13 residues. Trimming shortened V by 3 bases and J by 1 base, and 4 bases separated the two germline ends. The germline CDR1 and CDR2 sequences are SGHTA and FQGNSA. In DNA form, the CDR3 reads TGTGCCAGCAGCTTGCGAAGCAATCAGCCCCAGCATTTT. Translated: CASSLRSNQPQHF.

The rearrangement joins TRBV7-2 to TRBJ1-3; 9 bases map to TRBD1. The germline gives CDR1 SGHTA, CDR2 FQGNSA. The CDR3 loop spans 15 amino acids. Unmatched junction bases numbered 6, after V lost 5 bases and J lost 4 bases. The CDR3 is CASSVTGGSGNTIYF. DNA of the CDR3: TGTGCCAGCAGCGTAACAGGGGGCTCAGGAAACACCATATATTTT.

CDR3 loop: CASSSSWSEETQYF. The CDR3 DNA reads as TGTGCCAGCAGCTCCTCTTGGTCGGAAGAGACCCAGTACTTC. The gene calls are TRBV11-2 and TRBJ2-5; no clear D gene. CDR1 and CDR2 (germline): SGHAT, FQNNGV. The length of the CDR3 is 14 residues. Trimming pared 4 bases from V and 3 bases from J, leaving 12 bases between. The variable domain in full, with the rest retrieved from reference TRBV11-2 and TRBJ2-5, is EAGVAQSPRYKIIEKRQSVAFWCNPISGHATLYWYQQILGQGPKLLIQFQNNGVVDDSQLPKDRFSAERLKGVDSTLKIQPAKLEDSAVYLCASSSSWSEETQYFGPGTRLLVL.

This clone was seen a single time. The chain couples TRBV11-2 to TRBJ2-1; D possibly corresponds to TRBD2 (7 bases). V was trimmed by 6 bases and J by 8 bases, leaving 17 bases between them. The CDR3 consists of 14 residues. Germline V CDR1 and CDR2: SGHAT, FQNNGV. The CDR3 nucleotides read TGTGCCAGCAGTACAGGAGGGGGGGCCTATGAGCAGTTCTTC. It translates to CASSTGGGAYEQFF. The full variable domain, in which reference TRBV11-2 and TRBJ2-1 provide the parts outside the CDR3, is EAGVAQSPRYKIIEKRQSVAFWCNPISGHATLYWYQQILGQGPKLLIQFQNNGVVDDSQLPKDRFSAERLKGVDSTLKIQPAKLEDSAVYLCASSTGGGAYEQFFGPGTRLTVL.

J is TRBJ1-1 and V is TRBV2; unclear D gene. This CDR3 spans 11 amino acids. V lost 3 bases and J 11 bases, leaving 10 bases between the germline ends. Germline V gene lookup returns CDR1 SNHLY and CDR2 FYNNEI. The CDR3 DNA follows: TGTGCCAGCAGTGATTATAAGTGGGCTTTCTTT. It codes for CASSDYKWAFF.

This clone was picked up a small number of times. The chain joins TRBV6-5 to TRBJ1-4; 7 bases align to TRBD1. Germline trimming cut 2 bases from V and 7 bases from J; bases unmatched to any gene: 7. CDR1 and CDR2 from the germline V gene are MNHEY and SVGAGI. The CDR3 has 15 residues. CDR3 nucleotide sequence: TGTGCCAGCAGTTACCTCTCAGGGGGTCGTGAAAAACTGTTTTTT. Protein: CASSYLSGGREKLFF.

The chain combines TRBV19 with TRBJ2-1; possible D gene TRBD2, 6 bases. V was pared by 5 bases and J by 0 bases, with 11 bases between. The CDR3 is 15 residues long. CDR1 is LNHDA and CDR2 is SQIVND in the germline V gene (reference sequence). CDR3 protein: CASSRDWSSYNEQFF. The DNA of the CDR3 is TGTGCCAGTAGTCGGGACTGGAGCTCCTACAATGAGCAGTTCTTC.